The clone carrying this TCR beta chain turned up a few times. The antigen remains undetermined. The CDR3 runs to 14 residues. Germline V lookup: CDR1 SGHTA, CDR2 FQGTGA. With 2 bases removed from V and 4 bases from J, the gap between germline ends came to 10 bases. TCRdb called the 5' RACE reads again in MiXCR, with one record for every CDR3 protein. The sample lists a few hundred thousand distinct CDR3 sequences, around 21% occurring once. The data belong to a study of T-cell memory formation after mild COVID-19. Study-wide points: Contracting CD4+ clones were located mainly in CM and EM, and CD8+ clones in EMRA. Memory from before infection featured some responding clones, which suggests cross-reactive memory joined.

The sequence was collected from an adult woman who had mild COVID-19 (a few samples of this study predate the infection). Cell type and time point are not known. The chain links TRBV7-3 to TRBJ2-3, with a weak D call TRBD2 (5 bases). The material sequenced was PBMCs or a T cell subset sorted from them (not recorded which). The CDR3 nucleotides read TGTGCCAGCAGCTTAGGCGGGCCACCAGATACGCAGTATTTT. It codes for CASSLGGPPDTQYF.